These T cell receptor beta chains were read from a single sample in a study of T cells in Graves' hyperthyroidism and ophthalmopathy. One entry per CDR3 protein, called by TCRdb with MiXCR from the multiplex PCR reads. The sample includes more than 500,000 distinct CDR3 sequences, under 15% seen only once; the top ten take approximately 4.3%. The sequencing input was blood. These TCRs come from a woman between 40 and 50 years old with Graves' ophthalmopathy. CDR3s include the opening cysteine and the closing phenylalanine or tryptophan. D genes are given only for firm matches. Some rows mark clone size as missing; the rest say once, few, many or name a class of expanded clone.

V gene,J gene,D gene,clone size,CDR3 DNA,CDR3 protein
TRBV6-2/TRBV6-3,TRBJ2-7,NA,few,TGTGCCAGCAGTGCTTGGACTCGTCTCGAGCAGTACTTC,CASSAWTRLEQYF
TRBV6-1,TRBJ2-7,TRBD2,few,TGTGCCAGCAGACCCCCGATCCGGGGGGGACGCGAGCAGTACTTC,CASRPPIRGGREQYF
TRBV4-1,TRBJ1-3,NA,few,TGCGCCAGCAGCCAACTCTTCCTCCCCTCTGGAAACACCATATATTTT,CASSQLFLPSGNTIYF
TRBV19,TRBJ2-4,NA,many,TGTGCCAGTAGTATGGAGGCCGGGACACCAAGACTAGCCAAAAACATTCAGTACTTC,CASSMEAGTPRLAKNIQYF
TRBV29-1,TRBJ2-7,NA,many,TGCAGCGTGACCGGGACCAACCTCTACGAGCAGTACTTC,CSVTGTNLYEQYF
TRBV7-3,TRBJ2-2,TRBD1,many,TGTGCCAGCAGCCCTGGCCGGGGACAGGGTCGGACCGGGGAGCTGTTTTTT,CASSPGRGQGRTGELFF
TRBV9,TRBJ2-7,TRBD2,many,TGTGCCAGCAGCCCAGATAGCGGGAGGAGGTACGAGCAGTACTTC,CASSPDSGRRYEQYF
TRBV30,TRBJ1-2,TRBD1,NA,TGTGCCTGGAGTGTATCCCAGGGACAGGGCAGAGGCTACACCTTC,CAWSVSQGQGRGYTF
TRBV11-3,TRBJ2-7,TRBD2,many,TGTGCCAGCAGCTTAGATGCAGCGGGAGCGACCGAGCAGTACTTC,CASSLDAAGATEQYF
TRBV20-1,TRBJ1-1,TRBD1,many,TGCAGTGCTCCGGACAGGGGCGCCTTAGAAGCTTTCTTT,CSAPDRGALEAFF
TRBV28,TRBJ2-1,NA,once,TGTGCCAGCAGTTTTGCGGGGCCGGCTAATGAGCAGTTCTTC,CASSFAGPANEQFF
TRBV6-1,TRBJ2-7,TRBD1,many,TGTGCCAGCATAAAAGGACAGGGTCAAGGCTCCTACGAGCAGTACTTC,CASIKGQGQGSYEQYF
TRBV6-1,TRBJ1-2,NA,many,TGTGCCAGCAGTGAAGGGCGTGACGGCTACACCTTC,CASSEGRDGYTF
TRBV6-5,TRBJ1-1,TRBD1,few,TGTGCCAGCAGTTCAAGGACAGGGACTTATGCTGAAGCTTTCTTT,CASSSRTGTYAEAFF
TRBV6-5,TRBJ2-7,NA,NA,TGTGCCAGCAGTTACTATGGGGGTAGCTCCTACGAGCAGTACTTC,CASSYYGGSSYEQYF
TRBV29-1,TRBJ2-2,TRBD1,many,TGCAGCGTGATCCAGGGGGACACCGGGGAGCTGTTTTTT,CSVIQGDTGELFF
TRBV7-3,TRBJ2-2,NA,many,TGTGCCAGCAGCTTATGGCACGGTGGCACCGGGGAGCTGTTTTTT,CASSLWHGGTGELFF
TRBV30,TRBJ2-2,NA,few,TGTGCCTGGATTGTCCCGTTCGGCACCGGGGAGCTGTTTTTT,CAWIVPFGTGELFF
TRBV10-3,TRBJ2-2,TRBD2,NA,TGTGCCGGTCAACCCGCGGGAGGGACCACCGGGGAGCTGTTTTTT,CAGQPAGGTTGELFF
TRBV12-3/TRBV12-4,TRBJ1-5,NA,many,TGTGCCAGCAGTTTCGGGCAGGGGAATAATCAGCCCCAGCATTTT,CASSFGQGNNQPQHF
TRBV28,TRBJ2-5,NA,many,TGTGCCAGCAGTCCTCCTACCCCCTTTGAGACCCAGTACTTC,CASSPPTPFETQYF
TRBV6-2/TRBV6-3,TRBJ2-7,NA,many,TGTGCCAGCAGTTTTCTGAGGTCTGGGCGGAACGAGCAGTACTTC,CASSFLRSGRNEQYF
TRBV12-3/TRBV12-4,TRBJ1-5,NA,many,TGTGCCAGCAGTTTACGGGACACCTATCAGCCCCAGCATTTT,CASSLRDTYQPQHF
TRBV6-2/TRBV6-3,TRBJ2-2,TRBD2,NA,TGTGCCAGCAGTGGGACTAGCGCGGCCACCGGGGAGCTGTTTTTT,CASSGTSAATGELFF
TRBV20-1,TRBJ2-7,TRBD2,many,TGCAGTGCTAGATCGGGAGGCGACCCAGGTGGCGAGCAGTACTTC,CSARSGGDPGGEQYF
TRBV5-1,TRBJ2-2,NA,many,TGCGCCAGCAGCTTCAGGGGGGCCGGGGAGCTGTTTTTT,CASSFRGAGELFF
TRBV29-1,TRBJ2-7,TRBD2,many,TGCAGCGTTGTTTTACCGGGAGGGCCGGGGGAGCAGTACTTC,CSVVLPGGPGEQYF
TRBV12-3/TRBV12-4,TRBJ1-1,NA,many,TGTGCCAGCAGTTTAACCAGTGAAGCTTTCTTT,CASSLTSEAFF
TRBV5-1,TRBJ2-7,TRBD1,many,TGCGCCAGCAGCTTGGATGGGACAGGGTTCTCCTACGAGCAGTACTTC,CASSLDGTGFSYEQYF
TRBV7-2,TRBJ2-5,NA,many,TGTGCCAGCAGCTTAGTAGAGCAAGAGACCCAGTACTTC,CASSLVEQETQYF
TRBV7-9,TRBJ2-2,NA,many,TGTGCCAGCAGCCCCGCTGATGGGGAGCTGTTTTTT,CASSPADGELFF
TRBV11-2,TRBJ1-5,NA,many,TGTGCCAGCAGCTTAGAGGGCAGGGTGACCCAGCCCCAGCATTTT,CASSLEGRVTQPQHF
TRBV3-1,TRBJ2-5,TRBD1,NA,TGTGCCAGCAGCCAGTTTCAGGGGACAGGGTTGTACGAGACCCGGTACTTC,CASSQFQGTGLYETRYF
TRBV6-5,TRBJ1-1,NA,many,TGTGCCAGCAGTTTCGTTCCTGGAGGAGGGGAGAACACTGAAGCTTTCTTT,CASSFVPGGGENTEAFF
TRBV20-1,TRBJ1-2,NA,NA,TGCAGTGCATTTGACGGTGTTGCTGGCTACACCTTC,CSAFDGVAGYTF
TRBV6-2/TRBV6-3,TRBJ2-7,TRBD2,NA,TGTGCCAGCAGTTACCACGCGGGACTAGGCAGAGGGTCCGAGCAGTACTTC,CASSYHAGLGRGSEQYF
TRBV30,TRBJ1-5,TRBD1,few,TGTGCCTGGAGCGAGGACAGGGGCCTGGGGTATAGCAATCAGCCCCAGCATTTT,CAWSEDRGLGYSNQPQHF
TRBV6-2/TRBV6-3,TRBJ1-1,NA,NA,TGTGCCAGCAGCCAAGATGTAGGAACCTACACTGAAGCTTTCTTT,CASSQDVGTYTEAFF
TRBV11-2,TRBJ1-1,TRBD1,few,TGTGCCAGCAGCTCTTCGGGACAGCGCATGAACACTGAAGCTTTCTTT,CASSSSGQRMNTEAFF
TRBV19,TRBJ1-5,TRBD1,many,TGTGCCAGTAGTATAATGTGGACAGGACCCCAGCCCCAGCATTTT,CASSIMWTGPQPQHF